This T cell receptor beta chain was recorded in a study of cytomegalovirus exposure and HLA in healthy donors. The overall study: The roughly 130 validation repertoires used the same platform as the roughly 670 first-cohort repertoires (as reported by a later analysis).

Some clones are missing from TCRdb's copy, which holds only in-frame ones; the method was immunoSEQ multiplex PCR. This sample yields 260,000 or so clones, of which approximately 87% are seen a single time; over 0.7% belongs to the top ten. General study points: While the bulk of TCR sequences proved rare, some public TCRs turned up in many donors. Reported performance of the classifier showed diagnosis of cytomegalovirus status with high specificity and sensitivity. The study listed roughly 160 cytomegalovirus-associated TCR beta chains.

The germline CDR1 and CDR2 sequences are MRHNA and SNTAGT. The CDR3 extends over 15 amino acids. V gave up 3 bases and J gave up 5 bases; unmatched junction bases: 4. This clone was observed once. Its target is unknown. V and J are TRBV6-4 and TRBJ2-1, with TRBD2 identical over 10 bases. The sample comprised PBMCs. The receptor was isolated from a woman between 18 and 29 years old in good health and CMV-seronegative. DNA of the CDR3: TGTGCCAGCAGTGAACTAGCGGGACGAAACAATGAGCAGTTCTTC. Protein: CASSELAGRNNEQFF.